This T cell receptor (beta chain) was documented in a study of blood T cell repertoires in COVID-19. Study information: Samples of COVID-19 (acute and convalescent) were obtained from the United States, Italy and Spain.

Only in-frame clones appear in the TCRdb table, and some are missing; sequencing was by immunoSEQ multiplex PCR. The table includes roughly 100,000 clones, roughly 80% detected once. The V segment lost 0 bases and the J segment 6 bases; nucleotides outside the gene matches: 8. The CDR3 is made up of 17 amino acids. In germline, CDR1 is MGHRA, CDR2 YSYEKL. The gene calls are TRBV4-1 and TRBJ2-1; the match to TRBD1 covers 10 bases. This sequence was found in a man older than 75 with active or convalescent COVID-19. The specimen sequenced was peripheral blood. DNA of the CDR3: TGCGCCAGCAGCCAAGATCGGGGGACAGGGGTCTCCAATGAGCAGTTCTTC. It is translated as CASSQDRGTGVSNEQFF.